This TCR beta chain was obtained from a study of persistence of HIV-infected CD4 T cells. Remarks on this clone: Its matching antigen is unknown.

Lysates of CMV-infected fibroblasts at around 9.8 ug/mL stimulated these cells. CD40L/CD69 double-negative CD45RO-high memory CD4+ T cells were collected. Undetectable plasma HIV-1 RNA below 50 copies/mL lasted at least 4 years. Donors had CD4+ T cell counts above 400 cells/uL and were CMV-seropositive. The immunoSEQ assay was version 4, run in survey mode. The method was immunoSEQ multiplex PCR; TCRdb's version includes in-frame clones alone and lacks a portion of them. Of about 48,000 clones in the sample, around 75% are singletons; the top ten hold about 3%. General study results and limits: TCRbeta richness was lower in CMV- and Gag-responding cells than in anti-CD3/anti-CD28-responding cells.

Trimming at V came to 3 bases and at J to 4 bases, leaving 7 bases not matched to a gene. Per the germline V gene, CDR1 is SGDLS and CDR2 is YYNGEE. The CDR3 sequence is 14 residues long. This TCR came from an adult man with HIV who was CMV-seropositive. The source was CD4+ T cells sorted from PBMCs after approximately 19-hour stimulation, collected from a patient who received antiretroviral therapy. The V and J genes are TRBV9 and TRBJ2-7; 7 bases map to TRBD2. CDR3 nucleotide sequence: TGTGCCAGCAGCGGGGAGGGCCTTTCGTACGAGCAGTACTTC. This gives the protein CASSGEGLSYEQYF.